This T cell receptor beta chain was retrieved from a study of blood T cell repertoires in COVID-19. Profiling relied on immunoSEQ multiplex PCR, and the TCRdb table lists in-frame clones only, not all of them. The data contain roughly 54,000 clones, approximately 87% of them singletons. The CDR3 contains 12 residues. Germline V gives CDR1 ENHRY, CDR2 SYGVKD. Deletions cut 4 bases from V and 5 bases from J, with 6 bases between. The receptor was derived from a woman aged 55-70 years with COVID-19, enrolled during active disease. J is TRBJ2-1 and V is TRBV10-3; D is perhaps TRBD1 (5 bases). Sequencing was done on a sample of peripheral blood. CDR3 DNA: TGTGCCATCAGTGGGGGCGACAATGAGCAGTTCTTC. Translated, it gives CAISGGDNEQFF.